The rows below give T cell receptor beta chains drawn from one sample of a study of control samples from healthy donors and cancer patients. Clones were read by immunoSEQ multiplex PCR, and TCRdb kept only the in-frame ones, dropping some. Of tens of thousands of clones listed, approximately 93% are singletons. Input material: blood. These receptors came from a man in his fifties or sixties in good health. The CDR3 runs from the conserved cysteine through the conserved F or W. A D gene is named only where the DNA matches it firmly. Clone size is given for some rows only: seen once, a few or many times, or a class if the clone is expanded.

J	D	V	size	DNA	CDR3
TRBJ1-1	.	TRBV29-1	.	TGCAGCGTATTACAGGGGAACACTGAAGCTTTCTTT	CSVLQGNTEAFF
TRBJ1-2	.	TRBV5-6	.	TGTGCCAGCAGCTTGGATCTACATTCTAACTATGGCTACACCTTC	CASSLDLHSNYGYTF
TRBJ2-7	TRBD1	TRBV29-1	.	TGCAGCGTTGAAGTACTACAGGGGAGACTCAACGAGCAGTACTTC	CSVEVLQGRLNEQYF
TRBJ2-3	.	TRBV7-8	once	TGTGCCAGCAGCTTTAACCCGGGACTCAGCACAGATACGCAGTATTTT	CASSFNPGLSTDTQYF
TRBJ1-3	.	TRBV28	.	TGTGCCAGCAGTTTAATTGTTGGTGCCTCTGGAAACACCATATATTTT	CASSLIVGASGNTIYF
TRBJ1-1	.	TRBV7-2	.	TGTGCCAGCAGCTTGGCGGTACCTCCTGGGCAGGACACTGAAGCTTTCTTT	CASSLAVPPGQDTEAFF
TRBJ1-2	TRBD1	TRBV7-2	once	TGTGCCAGCAGCTCACCGGGACAGGGGAACTATGGCTACACCTTC	CASSSPGQGNYGYTF
TRBJ1-1	.	TRBV6-5	.	TGTGCCAGCAGTTACTCGACTACAGGGACTGAAGCTTTCTTT	CASSYSTTGTEAFF
TRBJ1-4	.	TRBV7-2	.	TGTGCCAGCCGGAGTAATGAAAAACTGTTTTTT	CASRSNEKLFF
TRBJ2-7	.	TRBV6-6	.	TGTGCCAGCAGGCTTACCGGACAGTCCTACGAGCAGTACTTC	CASRLTGQSYEQYF
TRBJ1-2	TRBD1	TRBV7-6	.	TGTGCCAGCAGCCCCGGACAGGTCTGGGGAAACTATGGCTACACCTTC	CASSPGQVWGNYGYTF
TRBJ1-5	TRBD1	TRBV5-6	.	TGTGCCAGCAGCTTCCTCGACAGGGGAGGCAATCAGCCCCAGCATTTT	CASSFLDRGGNQPQHF
TRBJ1-1	.	TRBV10-3	.	TGTGCCATCGCTTTCCAGGGGAACACTGAAGCTTTCTTT	CAIAFQGNTEAFF
TRBJ2-2	TRBD1	TRBV7-9	.	TGTGCCAGCAGCTTGTTAGGACAGGTGGCCGGGGAGCTGTTTTTT	CASSLLGQVAGELFF
TRBJ1-6	.	TRBV19	.	TGTGCCAGTAGTTTCCGGTGGAATTCACCCCTCCACTTT	CASSFRWNSPLHF
TRBJ1-2	TRBD1	TRBV11-2	.	TGTGCCAGCAGCTCCGTAGTGGGACAGGGGAACTATGGCTACACCTTC	CASSSVVGQGNYGYTF
TRBJ2-7	.	TRBV6-6	once	TGTGCCAGCAGTTCCCCGGGGCACTCCTACGAGCAGTACTTC	CASSSPGHSYEQYF
TRBJ2-3	.	TRBV7-9	.	TGTGCCAGCAGCTATAGGGCAGGTAACACAGATACGCAGTATTTT	CASSYRAGNTDTQYF
TRBJ2-2	TRBD1	TRBV16	once	TGTGCCAGCAGCCAATCTCAACAGGGGGCCTCCGGGGAGCTGTTTTTT	CASSQSQQGASGELFF
TRBJ1-1	.	TRBV28	.	TGTGCCAGCAGTTTAGGGGGGACGGGGAACACTGAAGCTTTCTTT	CASSLGGTGNTEAFF
TRBJ2-1	.	TRBV18	.	TGTGCCAGCTCCCCTAAGACGGTTAATGAGCAGTTCTTC	CASSPKTVNEQFF
TRBJ1-6	TRBD1	TRBV29-1	.	TGCAGCGTTCTGACAGGGGTTAATAATTCACCCCTCCACTTT	CSVLTGVNNSPLHF
TRBJ1-6	TRBD1	TRBV6-5	.	TGTGCCAGCAGCCCCCCGACAGGGGGCGATTCACCCCTCCACTTT	CASSPPTGGDSPLHF
TRBJ2-1	TRBD2	TRBV15	.	TGTGCCACCAGCAGGACTAGCGGGGGGGCGGGGCATGAGCAGTTCTTC	CATSRTSGGAGHEQFF
TRBJ1-1	TRBD1	TRBV5-3	.	TGTGCCAGAAGCTGCCCCGGAGAACAGGGGGTGTTGCGCACTGAAGCTTTCTTT	CARSCPGEQGVLRTEAFF
TRBJ1-2	.	TRBV9	.	TGTGCCAGCAGCGTAGGGGGATATCAGGGAGGCTACACCTTC	CASSVGGYQGGYTF
TRBJ1-2	TRBD1	TRBV29-1	.	TGCAGCGTTCAGACAGGGTCTCACTATGGCTACACCTTC	CSVQTGSHYGYTF
TRBJ2-5	.	TRBV7-2	.	TGTGCCAGCAGCTTAGGGACGGAGACCCAGTACTTC	CASSLGTETQYF
TRBJ2-1	TRBD2	TRBV9	.	TGTGCCAGCAGCGGGACTAGCGGGGACTCCTACAATGAGCAGTTCTTC	CASSGTSGDSYNEQFF
TRBJ1-4	.	TRBV6-6	.	TGTGCCAGCAGAGACCCCGGGGGGATAGGACTGTTTTTT	CASRDPGGIGLFF
TRBJ2-7	.	TRBV6-6	.	TGTGCCACCTCGAGCCTGTCCTACGAGCAGTACTTC	CATSSLSYEQYF